This TCR beta chain derives from a study of cytomegalovirus exposure and HLA in healthy donors. Study-wide background: Unique TCR beta sequences numbering approximately 120 million came from around 180 million T cells in an earlier analysis. HLA-typed donors contributed around 88 million unique TCRs, which were held in an early data release.

The V gene lost 5 bases and the J gene lost 5 bases, with 9 bases spanning the gap. This CDR3 is 12 amino acids long. Germline V lookup: CDR1 SEHNR, CDR2 FQNEAQ (reference sequence). Amplification used 60 Vbeta primers and 13 Jbeta primers. The table came from immunoSEQ multiplex PCR; TCRdb's copy has only in-frame clones and leaves some out. The repertoire has 180,000 or so clones, around 80% of them found once; the top ten carry around 1.4%. About this clone itself: Antigen unknown.

Broader study findings: Segments of the TCR beta V type were, in most cases, productive about 87% or about 30% of the time in an earlier analysis. In presence/absence analyses, roughly uniform sequencing depth across donors was assumed.

The clonotype was recovered from a girl aged 10-17 years in good health and CMV-seropositive. The sample consisted of PBMCs. This chain joins TRBV7-9 and TRBJ1-2; D call uncertain. In DNA, the CDR3 is TGTGCCAGCAGCCCGGGAGGGTATGGCTACACCTTC. Its protein is CASSPGGYGYTF.